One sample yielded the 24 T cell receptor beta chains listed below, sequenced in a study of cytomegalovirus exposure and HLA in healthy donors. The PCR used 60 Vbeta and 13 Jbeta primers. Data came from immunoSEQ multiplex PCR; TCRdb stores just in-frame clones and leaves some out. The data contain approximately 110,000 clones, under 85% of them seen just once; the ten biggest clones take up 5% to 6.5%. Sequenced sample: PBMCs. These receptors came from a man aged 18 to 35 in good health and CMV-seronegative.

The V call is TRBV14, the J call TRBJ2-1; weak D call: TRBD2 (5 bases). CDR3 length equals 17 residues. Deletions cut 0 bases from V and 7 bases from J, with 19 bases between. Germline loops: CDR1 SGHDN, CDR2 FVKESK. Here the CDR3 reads CASSQETSDRLWNEQFF. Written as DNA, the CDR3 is TGTGCCAGCAGCCAAGAAACTAGTGATAGGCTTTGGAATGAGCAGTTCTTC.

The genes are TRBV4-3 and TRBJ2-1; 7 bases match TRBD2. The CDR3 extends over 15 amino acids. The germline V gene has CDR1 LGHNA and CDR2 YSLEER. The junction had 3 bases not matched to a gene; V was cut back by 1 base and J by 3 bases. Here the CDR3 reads CASSQGLADYNEQFF. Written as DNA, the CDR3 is TGCGCCAGCAGCCAAGGGCTAGCGGACTACAATGAGCAGTTCTTC.

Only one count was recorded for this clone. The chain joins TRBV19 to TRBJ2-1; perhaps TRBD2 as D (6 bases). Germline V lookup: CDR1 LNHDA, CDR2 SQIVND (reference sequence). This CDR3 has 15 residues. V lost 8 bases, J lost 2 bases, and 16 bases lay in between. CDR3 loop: CASSFTSGPYNEQFF. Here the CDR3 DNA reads TGTGCCAGTTCTTTCACGAGCGGGCCCTACAATGAGCAGTTCTTC.

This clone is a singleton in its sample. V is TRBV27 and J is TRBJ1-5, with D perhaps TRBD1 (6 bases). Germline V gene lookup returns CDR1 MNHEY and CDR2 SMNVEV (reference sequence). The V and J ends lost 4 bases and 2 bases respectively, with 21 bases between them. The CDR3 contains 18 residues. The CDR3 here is CASSSAGGGREGNQPQHF. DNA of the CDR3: TGTGCCAGCAGTTCCGCAGGCGGGGGGCGCGAAGGCAATCAGCCCCAGCATTTT.

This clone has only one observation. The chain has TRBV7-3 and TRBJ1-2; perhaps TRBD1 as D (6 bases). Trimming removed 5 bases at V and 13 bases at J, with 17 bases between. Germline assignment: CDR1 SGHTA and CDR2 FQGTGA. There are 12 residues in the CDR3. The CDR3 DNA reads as TGTGCCAGCAGCCCCCCCGGGACAAAACCCACCTTC. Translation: CASSPPGTKPTF.

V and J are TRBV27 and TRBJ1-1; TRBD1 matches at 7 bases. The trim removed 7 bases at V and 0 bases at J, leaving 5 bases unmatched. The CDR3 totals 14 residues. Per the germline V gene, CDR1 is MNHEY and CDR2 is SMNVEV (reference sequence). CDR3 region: CASITGALNTEAFF. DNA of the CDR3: TGTGCCAGCATCACAGGGGCCCTGAACACTGAAGCTTTCTTT.

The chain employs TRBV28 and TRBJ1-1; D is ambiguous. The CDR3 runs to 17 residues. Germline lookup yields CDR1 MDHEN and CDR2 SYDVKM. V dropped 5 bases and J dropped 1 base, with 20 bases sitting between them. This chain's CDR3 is CASSRFGRVGRNTEAFF. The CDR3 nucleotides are TGTGCCAGCAGTCGCTTTGGGAGGGTGGGGAGGAACACTGAAGCTTTCTTT. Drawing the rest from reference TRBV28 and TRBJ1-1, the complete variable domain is DVKVTQSSRYLVKRTGEKVFLECVQDMDHENMFWYRQDPGLGLRLIYFSYDVKMKEKGDIPEGYSVSREKKERFSLILESASTNQTSMYLCASSRFGRVGRNTEAFFGQGTRLTVV.

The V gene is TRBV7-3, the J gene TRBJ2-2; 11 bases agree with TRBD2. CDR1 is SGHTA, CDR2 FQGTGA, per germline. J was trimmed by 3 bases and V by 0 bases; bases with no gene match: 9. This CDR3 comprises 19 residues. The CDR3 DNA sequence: TGTGCCAGCAGCTTAACTCCACGGACTAGCGGGTTCCACACCGGGGAGCTGTTTTTT. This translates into CASSLTPRTSGFHTGELFF.

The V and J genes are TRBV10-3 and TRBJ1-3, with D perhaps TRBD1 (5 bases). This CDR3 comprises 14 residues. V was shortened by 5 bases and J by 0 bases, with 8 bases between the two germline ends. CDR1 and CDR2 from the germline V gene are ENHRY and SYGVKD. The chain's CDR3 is CAISIDSSGNTIYF. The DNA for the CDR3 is TGTGCCATCAGTATCGACAGCTCTGGAAACACCATATATTTT.

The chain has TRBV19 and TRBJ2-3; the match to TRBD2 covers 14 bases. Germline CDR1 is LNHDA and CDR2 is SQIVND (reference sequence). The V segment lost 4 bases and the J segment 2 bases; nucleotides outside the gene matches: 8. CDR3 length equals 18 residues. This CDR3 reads CASSTRTSGRTTTDTQYF. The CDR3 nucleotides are TGTGCCAGTAGTACCCGGACTAGCGGGAGGACTACCACAGATACGCAGTATTTT.

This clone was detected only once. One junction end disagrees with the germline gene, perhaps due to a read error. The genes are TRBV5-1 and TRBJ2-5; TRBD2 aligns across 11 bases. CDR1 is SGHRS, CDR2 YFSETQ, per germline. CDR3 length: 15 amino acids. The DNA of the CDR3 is TGTGCCAGCAGCCCTACACCTAGCGGGGGGGAGACCCAGTACTTC. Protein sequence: CASSPTPSGGETQYF.

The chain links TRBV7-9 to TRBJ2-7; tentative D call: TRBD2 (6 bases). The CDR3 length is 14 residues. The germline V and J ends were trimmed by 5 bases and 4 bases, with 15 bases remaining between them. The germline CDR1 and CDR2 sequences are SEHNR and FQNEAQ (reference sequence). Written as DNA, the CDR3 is TGTGCCAGCAGCACGCCCGGGACTCTTTACGAGCAGTACTTC. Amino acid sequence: CASSTPGTLYEQYF.

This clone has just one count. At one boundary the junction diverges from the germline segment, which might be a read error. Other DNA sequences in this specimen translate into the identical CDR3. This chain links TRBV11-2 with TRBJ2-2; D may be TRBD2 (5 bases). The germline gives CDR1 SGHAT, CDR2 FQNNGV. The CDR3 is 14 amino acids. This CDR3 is CASSQLGLTGELFF. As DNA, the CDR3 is TGCGCCAGCAGCCAACTCGGACTCACCGGGGAGCTGTTTTTT.

CDR3 residues: CASSTGGPWETQYF. The CDR3 DNA follows: TGTGCCAGCAGTACGGGAGGGCCATGGGAGACCCAGTACTTC. The rearrangement joins TRBV6-5 to TRBJ2-5; TRBD2 aligns across 8 bases. Trimming took 5 bases from V and 5 from J; bases not matched to a gene: 7. This CDR3 is 14 amino acids long. Germline CDR1 and CDR2: MNHEY and SVGAGI.

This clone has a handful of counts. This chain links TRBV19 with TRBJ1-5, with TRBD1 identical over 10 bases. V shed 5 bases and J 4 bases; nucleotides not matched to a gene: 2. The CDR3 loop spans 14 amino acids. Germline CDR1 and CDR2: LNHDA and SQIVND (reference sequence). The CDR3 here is CASSEGQGNQPQHF. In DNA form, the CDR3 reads TGTGCCAGTAGTGAGGGACAGGGGAATCAGCCCCAGCATTTT.

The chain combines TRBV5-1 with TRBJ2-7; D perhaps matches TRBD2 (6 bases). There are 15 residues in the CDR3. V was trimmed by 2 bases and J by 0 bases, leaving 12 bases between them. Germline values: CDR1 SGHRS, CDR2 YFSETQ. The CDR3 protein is CASSFGGTSSYEQYF. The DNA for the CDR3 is TGCGCCAGCAGCTTTGGGGGGACGTCCTCCTACGAGCAGTACTTC.

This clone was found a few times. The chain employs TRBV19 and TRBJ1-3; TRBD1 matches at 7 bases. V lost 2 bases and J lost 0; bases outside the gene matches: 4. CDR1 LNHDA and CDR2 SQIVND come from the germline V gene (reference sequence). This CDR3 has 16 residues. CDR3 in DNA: TGTGCCAGTAGTATAAAGGGGGCTTTCTCTGGAAACACCATATATTTT. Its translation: CASSIKGAFSGNTIYF. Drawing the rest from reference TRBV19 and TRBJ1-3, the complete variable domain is DGGITQSPKYLFRKEGQNVTLSCEQNLNHDAMYWYRQDPGQGLRLIYYSQIVNDFQKGDIAEGYSVSREKKESFPLTVTSAQKNPTAFYLCASSIKGAFSGNTIYFGEGSWLTVV.

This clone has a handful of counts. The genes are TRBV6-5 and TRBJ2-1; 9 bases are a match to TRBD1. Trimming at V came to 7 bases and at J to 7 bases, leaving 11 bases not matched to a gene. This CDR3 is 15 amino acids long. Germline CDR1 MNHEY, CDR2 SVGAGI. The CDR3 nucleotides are TGTGCCAGCACCAAAACAGGGGGCAGAGTAAATGAGCAGTTCTTC. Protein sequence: CASTKTGGRVNEQFF.

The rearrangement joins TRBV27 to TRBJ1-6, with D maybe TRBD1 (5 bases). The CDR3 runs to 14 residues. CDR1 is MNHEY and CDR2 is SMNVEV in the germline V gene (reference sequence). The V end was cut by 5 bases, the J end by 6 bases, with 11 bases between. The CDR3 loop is CASSPGRGNSPLHF. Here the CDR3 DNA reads TGTGCCAGCAGTCCAGGGAGGGGTAATTCACCCCTCCACTTT.

CDR3 residues: CASSQGGAGGNSGANVLTF. The CDR3, as DNA: TGCGCCAGCAGCCAAGGAGGAGCAGGGGGCAACTCTGGGGCCAACGTCCTGACTTTC. The rearrangement uses TRBV4-3 and TRBJ2-6; 8 nucleotides agree with TRBD1. Germline CDR1 LGHNA, CDR2 YSLEER. After removal of 1 base from V and 0 bases from J, the junction contained 8 bases not matched to a gene. CDR3 length equals 19 residues.

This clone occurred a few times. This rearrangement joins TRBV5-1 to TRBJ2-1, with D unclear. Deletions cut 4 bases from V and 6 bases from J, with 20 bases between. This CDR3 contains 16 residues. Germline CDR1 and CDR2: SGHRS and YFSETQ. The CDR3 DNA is TGCGCCAGCAGCCTCGTCCCGGAGTTAGCCCCCAATGAGCAGTTCTTC. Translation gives CASSLVPELAPNEQFF.

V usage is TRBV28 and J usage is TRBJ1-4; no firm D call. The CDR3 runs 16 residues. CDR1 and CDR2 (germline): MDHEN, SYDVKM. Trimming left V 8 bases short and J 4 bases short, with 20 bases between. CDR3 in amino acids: CASRHSTEPRNEKLFF. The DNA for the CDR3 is TGTGCCAGCCGTCACTCGACGGAGCCCCGTAATGAAAAACTGTTTTTT.

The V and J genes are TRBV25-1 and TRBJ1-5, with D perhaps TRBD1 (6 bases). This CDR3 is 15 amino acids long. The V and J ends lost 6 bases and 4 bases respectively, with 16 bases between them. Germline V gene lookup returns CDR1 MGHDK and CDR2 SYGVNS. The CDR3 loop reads CASSPGQAVNQPQHF. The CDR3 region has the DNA TGTGCCAGCAGCCCGGGACAAGCGGTTAATCAGCCCCAGCATTTT.

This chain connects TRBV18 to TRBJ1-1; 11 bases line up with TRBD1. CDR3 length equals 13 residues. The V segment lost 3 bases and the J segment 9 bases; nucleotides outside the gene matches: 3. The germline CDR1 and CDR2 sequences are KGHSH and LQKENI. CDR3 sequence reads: CASSPKDRGQAFF. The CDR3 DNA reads TGTGCCAGCTCACCCAAGGACAGGGGGCAAGCTTTCTTT.